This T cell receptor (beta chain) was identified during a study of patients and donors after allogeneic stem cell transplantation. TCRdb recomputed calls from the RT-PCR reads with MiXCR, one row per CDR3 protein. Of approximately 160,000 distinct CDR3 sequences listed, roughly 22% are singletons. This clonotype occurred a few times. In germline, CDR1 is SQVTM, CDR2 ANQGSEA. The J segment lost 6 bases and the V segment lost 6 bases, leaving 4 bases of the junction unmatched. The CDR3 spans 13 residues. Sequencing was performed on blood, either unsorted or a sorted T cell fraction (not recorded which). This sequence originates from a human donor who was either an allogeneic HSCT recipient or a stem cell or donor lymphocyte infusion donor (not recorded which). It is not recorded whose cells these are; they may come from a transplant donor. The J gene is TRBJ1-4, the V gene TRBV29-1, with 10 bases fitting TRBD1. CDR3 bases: TGCAGCGTGGGACAGGGGATACATGAAAAACTGTTTTTT. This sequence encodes CSVGQGIHEKLFF.